This note documents a single TCR beta chain sequence. The source of the sample is a study of blood T cell repertoires in COVID-19. Study details: The United States, Italy and Spain were the sources of the acute and convalescent COVID-19 samples.

Under the authors' procedure: Reference gene primer amplification in the assay estimated nucleated cell counts. TCRdb keeps only in-frame clones here, not all; method: immunoSEQ multiplex PCR. Clonal size and the V and J genes are those of that table, whereas D and trimming came from the DNA. The sample holds about 39,000 clones; over 75% are singletons and the top ten take over 8.5%. There are 14 residues in the CDR3. Losses at the gene ends were 4 bases for V and 7 bases for J; bases not matched to a gene: 8. The germline V gene has CDR1 LGHNA and CDR2 YNFKEQ. The sequencing sample was made of peripheral blood. V usage is TRBV4-2 and J usage is TRBJ2-7, with 9 bases that match TRBD1. This receptor was taken from a human donor in a cohort sampled during active COVID-19. The CDR3 coding sequence is TGTGCCAGCAGCCTCTCGACAGGGGGGGTAGAGCAGTACTTC. Its translation is CASSLSTGGVEQYF.